This TCR beta chain originates from a study of T cell repertoires in cytomegalovirus infection. Across the study: It was recently identified HLA-C-restricted and well-studied HLA-B-restricted CMV epitopes that the study used. Public TCR beta signatures indicated both CMV infection and matching HLA type. Study-wide results and limits: The study identified carriers of CMV plus the relevant HLA from cumulative public TCR beta family frequency. What dominated the ex vivo response were HLA-C-restricted CMV-specific TCR beta clonotypes.

TCRdb processed the reads anew with MiXCR; each CDR3 protein has one entry. The sample lists 900,000 to 950,000 distinct CDR3 sequences, 30% to 40% occurring once. In regard to this clonotype: What it binds is unknown.

Germline V gene data show CDR1 as MNHEY and CDR2 as SMNVEV (reference sequence). J gave up 0 bases and V 6 bases, and 14 bases lay outside the gene matches. The CDR3 totals 19 residues. The sequencing used cultured CD8+ T cells from PBMCs, collected from culture after CMV antigen stimulation. This clonotype originated in a human donor in good health (CMV status not recorded). Some clones in this sample may be carry-over from other donors' samples. This chain uses TRBV27 with TRBJ1-1; 12 bases line up with TRBD1. CDR3 sequence reads: CASSHGTGGLEWMNTEAFF. The CDR3 coding sequence is TGTGCCAGCAGCCACGGGACAGGGGGCCTAGAGTGGATGAACACTGAAGCTTTCTTT.